This note documents a single T cell receptor beta chain sequence. The junction shows a germline mismatch at one end, possibly a read error. RNA was extracted from bulk tissue without any cell sorting. The normal lung tissue was taken more than 3 cm from the tumor edge. The data derive from a study of tumor and adjacent non-tumor tissue in lung cancer. Three rounds of nested PCR, following a modified ARM-PCR protocol, produced the TCRbeta library. MiXCR, applied by TCRdb to the multiplex PCR reads, yields one record per CDR3 protein. The data hold approximately 44,000 distinct CDR3 sequences, with 60% observed a single time. CDR1 MDHEN and CDR2 SYDVKM come from the germline V gene. The CDR3 is 14 amino acids.

The sample was distant non-tumor lung tissue. This chain connects TRBV28 to TRBJ2-5, with 7 positions matching TRBD1. This TCR was recovered from a man aged 45-65 years with non-small cell lung cancer. CDR3 nucleotides: TGTGTCAGCAGGGGGACAGCCATTCAAGAGACCCAGTACTTC. It yields the protein CVSRGTAIQETQYF.